This TCR beta chain was captured by sequencing in a study of beta chain features in type 1 diabetes. The study's findings and limits: Reduced insertions and increased deletions marked VDJ junctions in type 1 diabetes patients. A moderate, significant TCRB CDR3 shortening appeared in type 1 diabetes across four CD4+ subsets.

Expressed TCRB transcripts were sequenced after all isolated RNA was converted to cDNA. Sequencing was performed with immunoSEQ multiplex PCR; in TCRdb, only in-frame clones are kept and a portion is missing. The sample carries a few hundred thousand clones, roughly 25% recorded once. On this clone: What it binds is not known.

Germline assignment: CDR1 LNHDA and CDR2 SQIVND (reference sequence). With V trimmed by 10 bases and J by 2 bases, 7 bases remained unmatched. The CDR3 loop spans 15 amino acids. Staining for CD45RO/CCR7/CD25/CD127/CD95/CD27 allowed sorting of CD4+ naive, central memory, regulatory and stem cell-like memory cells. Sequenced: naive CD4+ T cells from blood. This chain joins TRBV19 and TRBJ2-6; the match to TRBD1 covers 8 bases. The sequence derives from a woman under 40 with type 1 diabetes. The CDR3 spells CATRTGRTGANVLTF. As DNA, the CDR3 is TGTGCCACCCGGACAGGGAGGACTGGGGCCAACGTCCTGACTTTC.